This entry is about one T cell receptor beta chain. The record originates from a study of blood T cells in healthy people across ages. J lost 4 bases, V lost 5 bases, and 9 bases had no gene match. Germline loops: CDR1 GTSNPN, CDR2 SVGIG (reference sequence). The CDR3 has 15 residues. The use of a sample-barcoded 5' primer and a J-beta primer mix characterized a second PCR of roughly 7 to 11 cycles. TCRdb used MiXCR to reprocess the 5' RACE reads, holding one entry per CDR3 protein. Of some 900,000 distinct CDR3 sequences listed, 45% to 50% are singletons. The gene calls are TRBV30 and TRBJ1-4; 8 nucleotides agree with TRBD1. The source of this sequence is a man aged 25-40 years in good health. Sequencing used blood. The CDR3 bases are TGTGCCTGGGGGACAGGAGAGATCCATAATGAAAAACTGTTTTTT. This gives the protein CAWGTGEIHNEKLFF.